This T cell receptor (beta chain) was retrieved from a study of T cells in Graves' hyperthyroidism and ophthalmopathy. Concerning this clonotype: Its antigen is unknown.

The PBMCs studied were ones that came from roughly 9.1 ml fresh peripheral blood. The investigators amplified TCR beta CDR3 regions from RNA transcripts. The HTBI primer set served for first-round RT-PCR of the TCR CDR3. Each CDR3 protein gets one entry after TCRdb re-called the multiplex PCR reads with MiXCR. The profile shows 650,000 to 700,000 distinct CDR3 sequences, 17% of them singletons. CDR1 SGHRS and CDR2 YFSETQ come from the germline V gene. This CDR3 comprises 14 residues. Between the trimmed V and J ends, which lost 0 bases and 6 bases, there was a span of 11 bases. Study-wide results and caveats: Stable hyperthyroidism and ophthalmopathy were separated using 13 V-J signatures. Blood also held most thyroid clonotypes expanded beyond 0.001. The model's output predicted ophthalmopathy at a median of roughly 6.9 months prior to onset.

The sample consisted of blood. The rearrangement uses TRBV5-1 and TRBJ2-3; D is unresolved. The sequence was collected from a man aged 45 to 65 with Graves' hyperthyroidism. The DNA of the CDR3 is TGCGCCAGCAGCTTGGGCGAGGCCCAGGATACGCAGTATTTT. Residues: CASSLGEAQDTQYF.